The 22 T cell receptor beta chains listed next were all sequenced from one sample in a study of esophageal squamous cell carcinoma under preoperative chemotherapy. TCRdb called the PCR reads again in MiXCR, with one record for every CDR3 protein. Among 30,000 to 35,000 distinct CDR3 sequences listed, around 49% were seen once. Sample time point: after preoperative PTX-NDP chemotherapy. The specimen was obtained from a patient given preoperative chemotherapy. These receptors all come from a human donor with esophageal squamous cell carcinoma. The donor label of this sample is uncertain.

A remark on this clonotype: Germline is not matched at one junction end, which may reflect a read error. The V call is TRBV7-8, the J call TRBJ2-3; 7 bases fit TRBD2. This CDR3 has 15 residues. Germline V gives CDR1 SGHVS, CDR2 FQNEAQ. The CDR3 bases are TGTGCCCGCAGCTTGGGCGGGGGAGCCAAAGATACGCAGTATTTC. Amino acids: CARSLGGGAKDTQYF.

The CDR3 DNA is TGTGCCAGCAGCTACGAGCCGGGGAACGGCTACACCTTC. Encoded protein: CASSYEPGNGYTF. The genes are TRBV7-8 and TRBJ1-2; D gene unclear. Germline-derived CDR1 and CDR2 are SGHVS and FQNEAQ. V was clipped by 4 bases and J by 8 bases, with 14 bases between them. The CDR3 is 13 amino acids.

This clonotype was seen only a few times. The chain couples TRBV12-3 or TRBV12-4 to TRBJ2-3; D not certain. The CDR3 is 12 amino acids. The V end was cut by 3 bases, the J end by 4 bases, with 5 bases between. The CDR3 spells CASSFGADTQYF. The CDR3 region has the DNA TGTGCCAGCAGTTTTGGCGCAGATACGCAGTATTTT.

J is TRBJ2-1 and V is TRBV7-9, with 9 positions matching TRBD2. The CDR3 covers 17 residues. Germline V gene lookup returns CDR1 SEHNR and CDR2 FQNEAQ (reference sequence). V trimming: 4 bases; J trimming: 2 bases; junction bases outside the gene matches: 9. The CDR3, as DNA: TGTGCCAGCAGCTGTGGGGCGGGGGGGGGGCCCTACAATGAGCAGTTCTTC. This codes for CASSCGAGGGPYNEQFF.

This clonotype was recorded many times. This chain links TRBV7-8 with TRBJ2-1; TRBD2 might be the D (5 bases). The germline gives CDR1 SGHVS, CDR2 FQNEAQ. This CDR3 region has 14 residues. V lost 2 bases, J lost 3 bases, and 8 bases lay in between. The CDR3, as DNA: TGTGCCAGCAGCTTAAGAACTAGCTACAATGAGCAGTTCTTC. This encodes CASSLRTSYNEQFF.

This rearrangement joins TRBV6-5 to TRBJ2-3; TRBD1 or TRBD2 may be the D gene (5 bases each). Trimming took 0 bases from V and 12 from J, leaving 22 bases between them. Germline-derived CDR1 and CDR2 are MNHEY and SVGAGI. CDR3 length equals 16 residues. CDR3 in amino acids: CASSYSYGGRKDIQYF. CDR3 bases: TGTGCCAGCAGTTACTCGTATGGGGGACGCAAAGATATTCAGTATTTT.

As for this clonotype: The junction departs from the called germline gene at one end, perhaps through a read error. DNA for the CDR3: TGTGCCAGCAGGCCGGGGCTAGCCGTAGATACTCAGTATTTT. Its translation: CASRPGLAVDTQYF. J is TRBJ2-3 and V is TRBV6-1; D is possibly TRBD1 or TRBD2 (5 bases each). Germline CDR1 reads MNHNS; CDR2 reads SASEGT. The CDR3 sequence is 14 residues long.

This clonotype was counted a few times. This rearrangement joins TRBV6-2 or TRBV6-3 to TRBJ2-2, with 10 bases identical to TRBD1. Per germline, CDR1 MNHEY and CDR2 SVGEGT. The V gene end was trimmed by 6 bases and the J gene end by 7 bases; junction bases not matched to a gene: 8. The CDR3 runs 15 residues. The CDR3 reads CASSPGTGVGGELFF. In nucleotides, the CDR3 is TGTGCCAGCAGCCCCGGGACAGGGGTTGGCGGGGAGCTGTTTTTT.

This clonotype was observed a handful of times. Since a much larger clone is just one base distant, this may be a read error. The chain has TRBV27 and TRBJ2-5, with 9 bases aligning to TRBD2. The CDR3 runs 16 residues. V gave up 7 bases and J gave up 11 bases; unmatched junction bases: 20. Germline-derived CDR1 and CDR2 are MNHEY and SMNVEV (reference sequence). CDR3 in DNA: TGTGCCAGCAACAAGAGGACTAGCGCCTCAATAAATGAGCAGTACTTC. Translating gives CASNKRTSASINEQYF.

The sample holds a few counts of this clonotype. No conserved phenylalanine or tryptophan is present at the end of the CDR3, so a read error is the likely explanation. This chain joins TRBV7-8 and TRBJ2-5; D could derive from TRBD1 or TRBD2 (5 bases each). The V gene lost 5 bases and the J gene lost 3 bases, with 16 bases spanning the gap. CDR3 length: 15 residues. Germline assignment: CDR1 SGHVS and CDR2 FQNEAQ. This CDR3 reads CASSPLAGGKETQYS. The CDR3 DNA reads TGTGCCAGCAGCCCCCTCGCTGGGGGAAAAGAGACCCAGTACTCG.

Remarks on this clonotype: The junction shows a germline mismatch at one end, possibly a read error. V is TRBV6-5 and J is TRBJ2-4; D is uncertain. Germline V CDR1 and CDR2: MNHEY, SVGAGI. This CDR3 is 15 amino acids long. The CDR3 coding sequence is TGTGCCAGCGGTTACGGAGCAGGAGCCAAAGACACCCAGTACTTC. Protein: CASGYGAGAKDTQYF.

This clonotype was found once. The junction and the germline gene differ at one end; a read error may be behind it. The rearrangement links TRBV12-3 or TRBV12-4 to TRBJ2-3; 8 positions match TRBD2. This CDR3 is 16 amino acids long. The CDR3 sequence is CASRTTGGGATNTQYF. Written as DNA, the CDR3 is TGTGCCAGCCGTACCACGGGGGGGGGGGCCACAAATACGCAGTATTTC.

The chain uses TRBV12-5 and TRBJ2-5; the D gene is possibly TRBD2 (6 bases). The CDR3 extends over 16 amino acids. V lost 2 bases to trimming and J lost 11 bases, with 24 bases between them. Germline V CDR1 and CDR2: LGHNT, FRNRAP. This CDR3 is CASGLTRRGSYNEQYF. The CDR3 DNA sequence: TGTGCTAGTGGTTTGACTCGGAGGGGATCCTACAATGAGCAGTACTTC. The complete variable domain, with remaining parts taken from reference TRBV12-5 and TRBJ2-5, reads DARVTQTPRHKVTEMGQEVTMRCQPILGHNTVFWYRQTMMQGLELLAYFRNRAPLDDSGMPKDRFSAEMPDATLATLKIQPSEPRDSAVYFCASGLTRRGSYNEQYFGPGTRLLVL.

This clonotype is medium-sized in the sample. The chain has TRBV7-9 and TRBJ2-3, with 15 positions matching TRBD2. The CDR3 is made up of 19 amino acids. CDR1 is SEHNR and CDR2 is FQNEAQ in the germline V gene (reference sequence). V dropped 5 bases and J dropped 3; count of bases not matched to a gene: 12. The CDR3 nucleotides read TGTGCCAGCAGCGAGGTGACCGGGACTAGCGGGGGGAGAACAGATACGCAGTATTTT. It encodes CASSEVTGTSGGRTDTQYF.

Worth noting for this clonotype: The junction does not match germline at one end; this may be a read error. The chain carries TRBV7-2 and TRBJ2-4; TRBD1 or TRBD2 may be the D gene (5 bases each). Germline CDR1 and CDR2: SGHTA and FQGNSA. This CDR3 contains 15 residues. The CDR3: CGSGSGPWAKNIQYF. The CDR3 DNA reads TGTGGCAGCGGCTCGGGGCCGTGGGCCAAAAACATTCAGTATTTC. The whole variable domain, remainder taken from reference TRBV7-2 and TRBJ2-4, is GAGVSQSPSNKVTEKGKDVELRCDPISGHTALYWYRQSLGQGLEFLIYFQGNSAPDKSGLPSDRFSAERTGGSVSTLTIQRTQQEDSAVYLCGSGSGPWAKNIQYFGAGTRLSVL.

This clonotype was recorded many times. This may be a read error, as it is one base from a much larger clone. The gene calls are TRBV7-8 and TRBJ2-1; D unresolved. Between the trimmed V and J ends, which lost 3 bases and 10 bases, there was a span of 13 bases. CDR3 length: 13 residues. CDR1 and CDR2 from the germline V gene are SGHVS and FQNEAQ. For the CDR3, the DNA is TGTGCCAGCAGCTTGGGTGTAACCTACGAGCAGTTCTTC. Its translation is CASSLGVTYEQFF.

The chain combines TRBV11-2 with TRBJ2-2, with 8 bases that match TRBD1. Germline trimming cut 5 bases from V and 5 bases from J; bases unmatched to any gene: 7. Germline CDR1 is SGHAT and CDR2 is FQNNGV. This CDR3 has 15 residues. CDR3 DNA sequence: TGTGCCAGCAGCCCCGGACAGGGTAGGACCGGGGAGCTGTTTTTT. Protein: CASSPGQGRTGELFF.

In its sample, this clonotype was seen many times. A much larger clone lies a single base off, so this may be a read error. The chain is built from TRBV7-2 and TRBJ2-5; 9 bases agree with TRBD2. The V gene's germline CDR1 is SGHTA and CDR2 FQGNSA. The CDR3 extends over 13 amino acids. Trimming cost V 5 bases and J 11 bases; bases outside gene matches: 9. This chain's CDR3 is CASSQTVAGEQYF. In DNA form, the CDR3 reads TGTGCCAGCAGCCAAACCGTAGCGGGGGAGCAGTACTTC. Based on the CDR3 plus reference TRBV7-2 and TRBJ2-5, the full variable domain is GAGVSQSPSNKVTEKGKDVELRCDPISGHTALYWYRQSLGQGLEFLIYFQGNSAPDKSGLPSDRFSAERTGGSVSTLTIQRTQQEDSAVYLCASSQTVAGEQYFGPGTRLLVL.

Concerning this clonotype itself: The junction shows a germline mismatch at one end, possibly a read error. The V call is TRBV7-8, the J call TRBJ2-3, with 7 bases identical to TRBD1. CDR3 length: 16 residues. CDR1 SGHVS and CDR2 FQNEAQ come from the germline V gene. Written as DNA, the CDR3 is TGTGCCAGCAGCGATACCGACAGGGTGCTTTCAGATGCGCAGTACTTT. This gives the protein CASSDTDRVLSDAQYF. Looking up the rest from reference TRBV7-8 and TRBJ2-3 gives the full variable domain: GAGVSQSPRYKVAKRGQDVALRCDPISGHVSLFWYQQALGQGPEFLTYFQNEAQLDKSGLPSDRFFAERPEGSVSTLKIQRTQQEDSAVYLCASSDTDRVLSDAQYFGPGTRLTVL.

This clonotype has a count of ten or more. In DNA form, the CDR3 reads TGTGCCAGCAGCTTACTAGCGGGGGGGTCCCATACGCAGTATTTT. Protein sequence: CASSLLAGGSHTQYF. The gene calls are TRBV11-3 and TRBJ2-3, with TRBD2 matching 12 bases. Trimming took 2 bases from V and 7 from J; bases not matched to a gene: 4. CDR3 size: 15 residues. The V gene's germline CDR1 is SGHNT and CDR2 YENEEA.

As regards this clonotype: No conserved phenylalanine or tryptophan ends this CDR3, so it is likely a read error. The DNA is left out, because the CDR3 cannot be placed on it with certainty; the CDR3 is given as TCRdb lists it. The V gene is TRBV11-3, the J gene TRBJ2-5; TRBD1, as called in the table, went unchecked against the DNA. In germline, CDR1 is SGHNT, CDR2 YENEEA. From its first to its last residue, the CDR3 has 14 amino acids. The CDR3 loop reads CASSLGGNQETQFL.

About this clonotype itself: In this CDR3 the conserved last residue, phenylalanine or tryptophan, is missing, so a read error is likely. The rearrangement uses TRBV6-1 and TRBJ2-3; TRBD1 agrees at 8 bases. The V gene's germline CDR1 is MNHNS and CDR2 SASEGT. This CDR3 is 15 amino acids long. Written as DNA, the CDR3 is TGTGCCAGCAGTGAAGTCGACAGGGGTACAGATACCCAGTATTCT. Translation gives CASSEVDRGTDTQYS.